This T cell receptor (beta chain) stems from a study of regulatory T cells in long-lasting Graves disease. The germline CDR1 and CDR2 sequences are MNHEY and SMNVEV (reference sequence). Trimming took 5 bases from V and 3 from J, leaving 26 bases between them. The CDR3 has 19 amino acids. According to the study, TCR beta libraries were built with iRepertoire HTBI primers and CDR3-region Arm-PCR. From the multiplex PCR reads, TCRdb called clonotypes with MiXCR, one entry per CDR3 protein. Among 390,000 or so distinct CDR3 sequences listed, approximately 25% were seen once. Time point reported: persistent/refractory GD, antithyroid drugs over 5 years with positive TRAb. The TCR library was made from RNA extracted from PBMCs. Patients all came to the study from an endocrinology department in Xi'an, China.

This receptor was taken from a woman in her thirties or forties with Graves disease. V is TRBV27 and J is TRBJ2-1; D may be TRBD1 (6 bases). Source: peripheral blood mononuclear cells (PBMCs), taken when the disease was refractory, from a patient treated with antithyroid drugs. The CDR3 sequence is CASSPRPPVDRSLYNEQFF. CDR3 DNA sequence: TGTGCCAGCAGTCCTAGGCCCCCAGTCGACAGGAGCCTCTACAATGAGCAGTTCTTC.